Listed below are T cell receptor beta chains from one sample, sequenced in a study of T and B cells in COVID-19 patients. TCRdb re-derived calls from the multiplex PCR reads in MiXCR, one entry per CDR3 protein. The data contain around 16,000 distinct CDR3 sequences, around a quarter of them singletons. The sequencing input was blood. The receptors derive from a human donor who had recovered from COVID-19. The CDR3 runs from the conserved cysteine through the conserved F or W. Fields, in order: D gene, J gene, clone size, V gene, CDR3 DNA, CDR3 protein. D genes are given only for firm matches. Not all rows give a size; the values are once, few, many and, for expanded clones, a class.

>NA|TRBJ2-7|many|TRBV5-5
TGTGCCAGCAGCCTTTACGAGCAGTACTTC
CASSLYEQYF
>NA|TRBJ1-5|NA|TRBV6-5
TGTGCCAGCAGTTCTTTCTCAGGAATGAAGGTTCAGCCCCAGCATTTT
CASSSFSGMKVQPQHF
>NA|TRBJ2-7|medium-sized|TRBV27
TGTGCCAGCAGTTTATCGGGCTCCTACGAGCAGTACTTC
CASSLSGSYEQYF
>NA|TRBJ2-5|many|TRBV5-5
TGTGCCAGCAGCTTGGGACCAAACTACCAAGAGACCCAGTACTTC
CASSLGPNYQETQYF
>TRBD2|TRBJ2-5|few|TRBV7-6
TGTGCCAGCAGCTTAGGGTCTAGCGGGGGACAAGAGACCCAGTACTTC
CASSLGSSGGQETQYF
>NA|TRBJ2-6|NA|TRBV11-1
TGTGCCAGCAGCTTGGGAGCAGGAAGAGTGTCTGGGGCCAACGTCCTGACTTTC
CASSLGAGRVSGANVLTF
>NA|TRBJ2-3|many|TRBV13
TGTGCCAGCAGCTTAAGGAACAGGAGGACTAGCACAGATACGCAGTATTTT
CASSLRNRRTSTDTQYF
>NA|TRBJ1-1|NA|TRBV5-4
TGTGCCAGCAGCTCATCACAGGGTGCGACTGAAGCTTTCTTT
CASSSSQGATEAFF
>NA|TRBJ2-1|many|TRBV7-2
TGTGCCAGCAGCTTACTCGGGTTCGGGCAGTTCTTC
CASSLLGFGQFF
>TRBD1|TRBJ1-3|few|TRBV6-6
TGTGCCAGCAGTTGGGACAGGGTTAGCTCTGGAAACACCATATATTTT
CASSWDRVSSGNTIYF
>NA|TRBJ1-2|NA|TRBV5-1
TGCGCCAGCAGCTTGGGGGGTAAAGAGGGGATAATCTATGGCTACACCTTC
CASSLGGKEGIIYGYTF
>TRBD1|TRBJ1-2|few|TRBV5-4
TGTGCCAGCAGCCATCGAGACAGGGTAGGAACCTTC
CASSHRDRVGTF
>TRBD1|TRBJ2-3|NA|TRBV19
TGTGCCAGTATCAGGACAGGGAGGCCTGGCAGCACAGATACGCAGTATTTT
CASIRTGRPGSTDTQYF
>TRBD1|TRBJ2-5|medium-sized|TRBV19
TGTGCCAGTACCCCGGACAGGGGGCAGGAGACCCAGTACTTC
CASTPDRGQETQYF
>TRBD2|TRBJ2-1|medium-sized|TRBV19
TGTGCCAGTACCACAAGTCGACTAGCGGGAGGAAACAATGAGCAGTTCTTC
CASTTSRLAGGNNEQFF
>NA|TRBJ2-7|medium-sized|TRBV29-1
TGCAGCGTTGACATCGGGGGGCTTTCCTACGAGCAGTACTTC
CSVDIGGLSYEQYF
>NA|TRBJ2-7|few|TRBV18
TGTGCCAGCTCACCACCCCCAGGTTCCGAGAACGAGCAGTACTTC
CASSPPPGSENEQYF
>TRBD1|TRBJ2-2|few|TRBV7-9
TGTGCCAGCAGCTTCTTAAGAGGGACAGGGAACACCGGGGAGCTGTTTTTT
CASSFLRGTGNTGELFF
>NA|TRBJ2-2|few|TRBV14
TGTGCCAGCAGCCAAAGAGCGAACACCGGGGAGCTGTTTTTT
CASSQRANTGELFF
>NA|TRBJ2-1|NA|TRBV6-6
TGTGCCAGCAGATCTGGCCATGACAATGAGCAGTTCTTC
CASRSGHDNEQFF
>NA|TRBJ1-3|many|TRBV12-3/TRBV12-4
TGTGCCAGCAGACACGGCGGGGGCAGGGCTGGAAACACCATATATTTT
CASRHGGGRAGNTIYF
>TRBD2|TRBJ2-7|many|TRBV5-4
TGTGCCAGCAGCCAGACGTCGGTAGCGGGAGTGGTCGAGCAGTACTTC
CASSQTSVAGVVEQYF
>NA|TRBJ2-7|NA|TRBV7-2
TGTGCCAGCAGCTTAGGGATAAGGTACGAGCAGTACTTC
CASSLGIRYEQYF
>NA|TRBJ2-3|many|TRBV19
TGTGCCAGTAGTCGGGGTGTGGGGGATACGCAGTATTTT
CASSRGVGDTQYF
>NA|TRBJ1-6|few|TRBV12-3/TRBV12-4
TGTGCCAGCAGTTTGGGGGTGTCCTATAATTCACCCCTCCACTTT
CASSLGVSYNSPLHF
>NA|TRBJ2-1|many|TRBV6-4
TGTGCCAGCAGTGAAGAGGGACGTGAGCAGTTCTTC
CASSEEGREQFF
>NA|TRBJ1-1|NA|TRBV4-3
TGCGCCAGCAGCCAGAAGGGACCTTCGAGGACTGAAGCTTTCTTT
CASSQKGPSRTEAFF
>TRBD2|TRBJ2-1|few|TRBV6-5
TGTGCCAGCAGTTTTGGACTAGCGGGGGGGGACTCCTACAATGAGCAGTTCTTC
CASSFGLAGGDSYNEQFF
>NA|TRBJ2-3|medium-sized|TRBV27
TGTGCCAGCAGTTTATCCGTAACAGATACGCAGTATTTT
CASSLSVTDTQYF
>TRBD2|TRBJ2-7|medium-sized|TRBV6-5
TGTGCCAGCCTCCTCGACTTAGGCGGGGGGGGAACCTACGAGCAGTACTTC
CASLLDLGGGGTYEQYF
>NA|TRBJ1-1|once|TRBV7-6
TGTGCCAGCAGCTTAGGGGAGAACACTGAAGCTTTCTTT
CASSLGENTEAFF
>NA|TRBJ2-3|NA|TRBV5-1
TGCGCCAGCATGAAGGGTATCGGGACAGATACGCAGTATTTT
CASMKGIGTDTQYF
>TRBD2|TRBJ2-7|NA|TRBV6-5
TGTGCCAGCAGGGGACTAGCGGGAGGGAACGAGCAGTACTTC
CASRGLAGGNEQYF
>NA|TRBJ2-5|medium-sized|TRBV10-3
TGTGCCATCGCACGACCTGCGTCTAGAGAGACCCAGTACTTC
CAIARPASRETQYF
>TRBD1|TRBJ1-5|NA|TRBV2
TGTGCCAGCAGTTTGACAGGGGAGCAGGAGCGCAATCAGCCCCAGCATTTT
CASSLTGEQERNQPQHF
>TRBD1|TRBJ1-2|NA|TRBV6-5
TGTGCCAGCAGTTACTCAGGGGGCGCGGGTGGCTACACCTTC
CASSYSGGAGGYTF
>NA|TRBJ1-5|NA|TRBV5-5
TGTGCCAGCAGCTCGAGGGGTAGCAATCAGCCCCAGCATTTT
CASSSRGSNQPQHF
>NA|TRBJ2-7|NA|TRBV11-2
TGTGCCAGCAGCCCGTTACGGACTGTTCTCGAGCAGTACTTC
CASSPLRTVLEQYF
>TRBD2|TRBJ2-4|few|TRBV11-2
TGTGCCAGCAGCTTAGGTACTAGCGGGAGTTATGTTCAGTACTTC
CASSLGTSGSYVQYF
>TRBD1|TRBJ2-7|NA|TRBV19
TGTGCCAGTAGTGTGGGACAGGGCCGTCGGGAGCAGTACTTC
CASSVGQGRREQYF
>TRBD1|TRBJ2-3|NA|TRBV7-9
TGTGCCAGCAGCTTAATTAGGGGACAGGGGCGCACAGATACGCAGTATTTT
CASSLIRGQGRTDTQYF
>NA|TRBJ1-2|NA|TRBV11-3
TGTGCCAGCAGCCCCGGACAGACGGACTATGGCTACACCTTC
CASSPGQTDYGYTF
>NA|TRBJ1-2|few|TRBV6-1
TGTGCCAGCAGTGACCAGGGGAACTATGGCTACACCTTC
CASSDQGNYGYTF
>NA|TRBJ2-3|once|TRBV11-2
TGTGCCAGCAGCTTACGAGGGGCCGGGGTTGGGGGAGATACGCAGTATTTT
CASSLRGAGVGGDTQYF
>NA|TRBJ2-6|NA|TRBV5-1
TGCGCCAGCAGCCTGTCTGGGGCCAACGTCCTGACTTTC
CASSLSGANVLTF
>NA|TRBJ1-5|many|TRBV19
TGTGCCAGTAGTGCCGCCCCGATCCAGGGCTATAGCAATCAGCCCCAGCATTTT
CASSAAPIQGYSNQPQHF
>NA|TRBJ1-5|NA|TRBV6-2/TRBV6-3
TGTGCCAGCTCGGATAGGAGCAATCAGCCCCAGCATTTT
CASSDRSNQPQHF
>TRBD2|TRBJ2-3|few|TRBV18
TGTGCCAGCTCACCAGTAAGCGGGAGTCCAGATACGCAGTATTTT
CASSPVSGSPDTQYF
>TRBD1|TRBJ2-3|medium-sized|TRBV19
TGTGCCAGTAGCCTAATTGGACAGGACACAGATACGCAGTATTTT
CASSLIGQDTDTQYF
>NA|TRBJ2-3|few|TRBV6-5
TGTGCCAGCAGTTATAGCTTCACAGATACGCAGTATTTT
CASSYSFTDTQYF
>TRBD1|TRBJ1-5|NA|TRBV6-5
TGTGCCAGCAGGACAGGGGGCGTCAATCAGCCCCAGCATTTT
CASRTGGVNQPQHF
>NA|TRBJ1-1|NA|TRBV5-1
TGCGCCAGCAGCTTGTCGGTGAACACTGAAGCTTTCTTT
CASSLSVNTEAFF
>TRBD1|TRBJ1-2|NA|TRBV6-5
TGTGCCAGCAGGCAACAGGGGGTCAAGCGGGGCTACACCTTC
CASRQQGVKRGYTF